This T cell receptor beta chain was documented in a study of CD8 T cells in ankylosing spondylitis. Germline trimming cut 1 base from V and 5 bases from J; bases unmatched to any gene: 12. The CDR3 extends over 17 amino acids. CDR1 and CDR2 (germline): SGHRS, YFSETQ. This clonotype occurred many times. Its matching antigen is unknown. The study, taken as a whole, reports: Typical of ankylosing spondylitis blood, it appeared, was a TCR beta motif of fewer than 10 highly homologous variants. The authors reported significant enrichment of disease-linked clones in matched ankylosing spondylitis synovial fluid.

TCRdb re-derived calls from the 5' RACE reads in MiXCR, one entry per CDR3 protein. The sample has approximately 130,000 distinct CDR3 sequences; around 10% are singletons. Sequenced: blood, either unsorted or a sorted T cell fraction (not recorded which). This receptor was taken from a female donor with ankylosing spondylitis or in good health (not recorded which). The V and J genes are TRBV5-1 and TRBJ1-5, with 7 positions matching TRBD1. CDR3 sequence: CASSLSAWRQGDQPQHF. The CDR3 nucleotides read TGCGCCAGCAGCTTGTCGGCCTGGCGGCAGGGGGATCAGCCCCAGCATTTT.